This T cell receptor (beta chain) was profiled in a study of T cell changes during pregnancy in multiple sclerosis. The V end lost 0 bases, the J end lost 8 bases, and 10 bases lay between the germline ends. The CDR3 loop spans 14 amino acids. Germline V CDR1 and CDR2: LGHNA, YSLEER. Produced via immunoSEQ multiplex PCR; TCRdb's table is partial and in-frame only. The data hold fewer than 45,000 clones, with just under 95% observed a single time. The chain recombines TRBV4-3 with TRBJ2-2; tentative D call: TRBD2 (6 bases). Sequenced here: CD4+ T cells from peripheral blood mononuclear cells, sampled in the first trimester of pregnancy. The receptor's source is a female donor with multiple sclerosis, enrolled in a pregnancy study. CDR3 loop: CASSQDLAGGELFF. CDR3 sequence (DNA): TGCGCCAGCAGCCAAGATCTGGCGGGAGGGGAGCTGTTTTTT.